Listed below are T cell receptor beta chains from one sample, sequenced in a study of OX40 agonist ivuxolimab in advanced cancers. The table came from immunoSEQ multiplex PCR; TCRdb's copy has only in-frame clones and leaves some out. The repertoire has about 11,000 clones, more than 75% of them found once; the top ten carry about 30%. The sample here was CD4+ or CD8+ T cells sorted from blood, taken in a trial of the OX40 agonist ivuxolimab. The receptors were gathered from an adult with an advanced solid tumor such as melanoma, head and neck, liver or kidney cancer. Both conserved end residues are part of each CDR3. A D gene is named only where the DNA matches it firmly.

TRBV7-6	TRBJ2-7	TRBD1	TGTGCCAGCAGCCCTTTCGGACAGGGTGACGAGCAGTACTTC	CASSPFGQGDEQYF
TRBV30	TRBJ2-1	.	TGTGCCTGGAGTTGGGGAAATGAGCAGTTCTTC	CAWSWGNEQFF
TRBV5-5	TRBJ2-5	TRBD2	TGTGCCAGCAGCCCGATGGAGGGACTAGTCGTAGAGACCCAGTACTTC	CASSPMEGLVVETQYF
TRBV28	TRBJ1-5	.	TGTGCCAGCAGAGAGTTGGGGGCCGAGCCCCAGCATTTT	CASRELGAEPQHF
TRBV29-1	TRBJ2-7	.	TGCAGCGTTGAAACAGGGCACTCCTACGAGCAGTACTTC	CSVETGHSYEQYF
TRBV4-1	TRBJ1-1	.	TGCGCCAGCAGCCTGGACACCGGGGATGAAGCTTTCTTT	CASSLDTGDEAFF
TRBV6-5	TRBJ2-7	TRBD1	TGTGCCAGCAGCCAGACAGGGGGCCTCTATTACGAGCAGTACTTC	CASSQTGGLYYEQYF
TRBV28	TRBJ2-7	.	TGTGCCAGCGGTCCCCGCCTCGGGGCGGGGCTCTACGAGCAGTACTTC	CASGPRLGAGLYEQYF
TRBV28	TRBJ2-4	.	TGTGCCAGCAGTCTCCCCCAGGGCAGGGTAACACAAAACATTCAGTACTTC	CASSLPQGRVTQNIQYF
TRBV6-6	TRBJ2-7	.	TGTGCCAGCAGGGGACGGGCATCCTACGAGCAGTACTTC	CASRGRASYEQYF